This TCR beta chain was sequenced during a study of blood T cells in healthy people across ages (dated by TCRdb to about 2015). The study in broad terms: In model experiments, roughly one uniquely barcoded TCR beta cDNA molecule per two T cells was captured by template switching. Donors of different ages were randomly distributed across sequencing lanes to avoid experimental bias. The donors were split into four age groups: young (average about 16 years), middle-aged (roughly 40), aged (more than 55) and long-lived (more than 80). The study measured age-related changes in TCR beta repertoire diversity using deep sequencing normalized with unique cDNA molecular identifiers. Two additional independent replicas of 1 million unique cDNA reads from the same blood draw were analyzed for two donors (one aged 18 to 29 and one aged 80 or older). Study-wide findings and limitations: Total diversity estimates from one million sequenced T cells were considered lower bounds and underestimates. Observed TCR beta diversity per million T cells fell roughly linearly with age, and a significant reduction was already apparent by age around 40. The long-lived group showed more naive CD4+ T cells, fewer expanded clones and increased TCR diversity than the aged group, suggesting age selection. Donor CMV infection status was unknown, potentially confounding age-related changes in expanded clonotypes. Since profiling was done on bulk unsorted PBMCs, naive and antigen-experienced compartments could not be conclusively compared. There was a strong correlation between observed TCR beta diversity and the percentage of naive T cells measured by flow cytometry.

Points on this clonotype: Its antigen remains undetermined. No much larger clone is present one base from it, and per-base qualities are unavailable.

Trimming at the junction amounts to 0 bases on V and 5 bases on J, and the germline ends lie 4 bases apart. CDR3 length: 13 amino acids, cysteine to phenylalanine. CDR3 DNA is the only sequence kept; it has 39 bases, read in frame from the first base. CDR1 is given as LGHNT and CDR2 as FRNRAP, both from the germline V gene. Systemically healthy Caucasian individuals from Russia, 35 to 50 in total and aged roughly 6 to 90 years, were included as donors. Each donor gave ten milliliters of peripheral blood, drawn into EDTA-treated Vacutainer tubes. Ficoll-Paque density-gradient centrifugation was used to isolate PBMCs, with at least 6.5 million obtained per sample. Trizol reagent was used to extract total RNA from PBMCs, with at least 5.5 micrograms per sample. The percentages of naive CD45RAhigh/CD27high T cells were determined by flow cytometry on a PBMC aliquot from every donor. To prepare the library, 5' RACE was applied. Instrument used: Illumina HiSeq 2500. A second 7 to 11 cycle PCR used a sample-barcoded 5' primer and a J-beta primer mix. A unique molecular identifier was introduced onto each TCR beta cDNA molecule by a template-switch 5' adaptor carrying 12 random nucleotides. Each sample yielded at least 3 million CDR3-containing paired-end reads. The Mint cDNA synthesis kit, primed by a TRBC-specific oligonucleotide, was used to synthesize first-strand cDNA from all RNA. Following uracil-DNA glycosylase treatment, all cDNA underwent a first 18-cycle PCR with the universal primers M1SS and BC2_uni_R. Under the source paper's analysis protocol: Each sample was normalized by randomly selecting 1 million high-quality reads, each carrying a distinct molecular identifier. Reads with shared molecular identifiers were discarded instead of being binned into consensus sequences. CDR3 identification, clonotype clustering and error correction used MiTCR with a Q25 quality threshold and the strictest error-elimination algorithm. A nonparametric unseen species model with Euler transformation was used to estimate a lower bound on total TCR beta diversity. Starting from the raw public reads, TCRdb applied fastp trimming at Q25, assembled clones with MiXCR and retained in-frame beta chains. Rows with a matching CDR3 protein are joined into one entry that keeps the most common DNA and genes. The V and J calls here are based on TCRdb, not the publication. The sample yields 790,000 or so distinct CDR3 sequences; around three fifths were counted once. Of the sample, roughly 26% is held by the ten largest clones.

The sequence derives from a man between 35 and 55 years old in good health. The source material was blood. This receptor chain uses TRBV12-5 and TRBJ2-2; no confident D gene assignment can be made. The nucleotides read TGTGCTAGTGGTTTGGTAGGAACCGGGGAGCTGTTTTTT. Its translation is CASGLVGTGELFF.